This T cell receptor beta chain was found in a study of shared clonotypes between healthy human individuals. Naive CD8 cells were CD45RO-negative, positively selected for CCR7, excluding terminally differentiated effector memory CD45RA+ cells. This table comes from immunoSEQ multiplex PCR, and its TCRdb copy is limited to in-frame clones, with some not included. The profile shows 1.5 million to 2.5 million clones, about 95% of them singletons. The V gene end was trimmed by 8 bases and the J gene end by 0 bases; junction bases not matched to a gene: 2. This CDR3 has 14 residues. Germline-derived CDR1 and CDR2 are SNHLY and FYNNEI.

Material: naive CD8+ T cells sorted from blood. The chain employs TRBV2 and TRBJ2-2; 8 bases fit TRBD1. The clonotype was recovered from a man younger than 35 in good health. The CDR3, as DNA: TGTGCCAGCCTGGACAGGGCGAACACCGGGGAGCTGTTTTTT. As protein: CASLDRANTGELFF.